The clone carrying this TCR beta chain was picked up many times. No antigen is known for it. This entry is derived from a study of T cells in Graves' hyperthyroidism and ophthalmopathy. The overall study: Upon initial diagnosis and before any treatment, peripheral blood was collected. Regarding the study as a whole: A model built on 13 V-J features separated ophthalmopathy from stable hyperthyroidism.

Germline V gene lookup returns CDR1 SGHTA and CDR2 FQGNSA. The CDR3 has 16 amino acids. Trimming took off 3 bases at V and 5 bases at J, with 18 bases between the two ends. There were TCR beta CDR3 regions amplified from RNA transcripts. An initial round of RT-PCR targeting the TCR CDR3 relied on the HTBI primer set. TCRdb recomputed calls from the multiplex PCR reads with MiXCR, one row per CDR3 protein. Of a few hundred thousand distinct CDR3 sequences in the sample, around 14% were seen once. A lack of ophthalmopathy progression within 18 months defined stable Graves' hyperthyroidism. Patients aged 18 to 65 had newly diagnosed hyperthyroidism lasting under 2 months.

The sequenced material came from blood. The J gene is TRBJ2-3, the V gene TRBV7-2; tentative D call: TRBD2 (6 bases). The TCR originated in a woman aged 30 to 39 with Graves' hyperthyroidism. This CDR3 reads CASSFFVSGGEDTQYF. In DNA, the CDR3 is TGTGCCAGCAGCTTTTTCGTTAGCGGAGGGGAAGATACGCAGTATTTT.